Listed here are 6 T cell receptor beta chains from one sample, sequenced in a study of identical twins. TCRdb reprocessed the 5' RACE reads with MiXCR, giving one entry per CDR3 protein. The data contain about 260,000 distinct CDR3 sequences, about 7.3% of them singletons. The same data also went into a second study, on yellow fever vaccine responses in identical twins.

The sample consisted of memory (CD45RO+) T cells sorted from blood. These receptors were obtained from a woman younger than 30 in good health.

This clonotype turned up a few times. The chain employs TRBV7-2 and TRBJ2-7; 10 nucleotides line up with TRBD2. CDR1 is SGHTA and CDR2 is FQGNSA in the germline V gene. The J segment lost 6 bases and the V segment lost 4 bases, leaving 6 bases of the junction unmatched. The CDR3 length is 14 residues. CDR3 coding DNA: TGTGCCAGCAGCTCCGGGACTAGCGCACCCGAGCAGTACTTC. Encoded protein: CASSSGTSAPEQYF.

The sample holds many counts of this clonotype. The chain carries TRBV27 and TRBJ2-2; D gene uncertain. Germline lookup yields CDR1 MNHEY and CDR2 SMNVEV (reference sequence). There are 12 residues in the CDR3. Trimming took off 5 bases at V and 5 bases at J, with 6 bases between the two ends. The CDR3 nucleotides are TGTGCCAGCAGTCCTTGGACCGGGGAGCTGTTTTTT. Protein: CASSPWTGELFF.

This clonotype came up a few times. The rearrangement links TRBV7-2 to TRBJ2-2; 8 bases fit TRBD2. V gave up 5 bases and J gave up 7 bases; unmatched junction bases: 12. The CDR3 spans 16 residues. Per germline, CDR1 SGHTA and CDR2 FQGNSA. The CDR3 loop reads CASSPSGARGVGELFF. The DNA for the CDR3 is TGTGCCAGCAGCCCATCAGGAGCGCGGGGGGTCGGGGAGCTGTTTTTT. The entire variable domain, with the rest obtained from reference TRBV7-2 and TRBJ2-2, is as follows: GAGVSQSPSNKVTEKGKDVELRCDPISGHTALYWYRQSLGQGLEFLIYFQGNSAPDKSGLPSDRFSAERTGGSVSTLTIQRTQQEDSAVYLCASSPSGARGVGELFFGEGSRLTVL.

This clonotype was seen more than once but under ten times. The rearrangement links TRBV27 to TRBJ1-2; D is unclear. This CDR3 is built from 14 residues. CDR1 and CDR2 (germline): MNHEY, SMNVEV (reference sequence). V was pared by 5 bases and J by 4 bases, with 14 bases between. CDR3 amino acids: CASSGNPRVYGYTF. The CDR3 DNA is TGTGCCAGCAGTGGGAACCCCAGAGTCTATGGCTACACCTTC.

The chain links TRBV25-1 to TRBJ2-7, with TRBD1 matching 7 bases. Germline values: CDR1 MGHDK, CDR2 SYGVNS. Germline trimming cut 7 bases from V and 6 bases from J; bases unmatched to any gene: 9. The CDR3 is 13 residues long. CDR3 sequence (DNA): TGTGCCAGCACCGGACAGGCTTTTGTCGAGCAGTACTTC. It codes for CASTGQAFVEQYF.

This clonotype has more than one count but fewer than ten. The V and J genes are TRBV12-3 or TRBV12-4 and TRBJ2-1; 8 nucleotides align to TRBD2. Trimming took 4 bases from V and 6 from J; bases not matched to a gene: 8. There are 15 residues in the CDR3. The CDR3, as DNA: TGTGCCAGCAGTTCGGGGGGGGGGCCTGGCAATGAGCAGTTCTTC. Its translation is CASSSGGGPGNEQFF.